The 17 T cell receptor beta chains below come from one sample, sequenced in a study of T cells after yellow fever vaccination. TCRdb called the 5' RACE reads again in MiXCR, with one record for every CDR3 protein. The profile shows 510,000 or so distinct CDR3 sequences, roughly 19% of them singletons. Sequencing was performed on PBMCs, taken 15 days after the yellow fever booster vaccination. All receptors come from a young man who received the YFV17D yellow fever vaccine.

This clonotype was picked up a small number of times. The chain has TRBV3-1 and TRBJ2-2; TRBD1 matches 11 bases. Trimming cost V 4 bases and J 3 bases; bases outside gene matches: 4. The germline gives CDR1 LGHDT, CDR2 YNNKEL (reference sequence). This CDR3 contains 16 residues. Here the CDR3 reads CASSLRDRGYTGELFF. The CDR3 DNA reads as TGTGCCAGCAGCCTCCGGGACAGGGGGTACACCGGGGAGCTGTTTTTT.

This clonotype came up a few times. CDR3 in amino acids: CASSYSLVTSLYEQYF. The CDR3, as DNA: TGTGCCAGCAGTTACTCGCTCGTGACTAGCCTTTACGAGCAGTACTTC. V is TRBV6-5 and J is TRBJ2-7; 7 bases align to TRBD2. The germline CDR1 and CDR2 sequences are MNHEY and SVGAGI. J gave up 4 bases and V 0 bases, and 9 bases lay outside the gene matches. The length of the CDR3 is 16 residues.

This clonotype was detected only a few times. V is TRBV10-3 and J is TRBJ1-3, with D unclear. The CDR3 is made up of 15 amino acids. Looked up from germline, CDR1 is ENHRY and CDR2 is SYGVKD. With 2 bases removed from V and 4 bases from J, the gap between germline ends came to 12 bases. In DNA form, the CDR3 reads TGTGCCATCAGTGAGGCCGCCCGTTCGGGAAACACCATATATTTT. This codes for CAISEAARSGNTIYF.

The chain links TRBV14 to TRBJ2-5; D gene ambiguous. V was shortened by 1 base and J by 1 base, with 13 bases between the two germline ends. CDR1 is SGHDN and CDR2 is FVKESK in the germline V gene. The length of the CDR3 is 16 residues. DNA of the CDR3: TGTGCCAGCAGCCAAGCACGTACAGCTATCCAAGAGACCCAGTACTTC. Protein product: CASSQARTAIQETQYF.

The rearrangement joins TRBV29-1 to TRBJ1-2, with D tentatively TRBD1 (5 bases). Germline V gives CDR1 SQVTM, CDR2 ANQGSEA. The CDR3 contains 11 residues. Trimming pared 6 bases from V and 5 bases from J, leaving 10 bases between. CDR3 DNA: TGCAGCGTGGTGGGGGGATATGGCTACACCTTC. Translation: CSVVGGYGYTF.

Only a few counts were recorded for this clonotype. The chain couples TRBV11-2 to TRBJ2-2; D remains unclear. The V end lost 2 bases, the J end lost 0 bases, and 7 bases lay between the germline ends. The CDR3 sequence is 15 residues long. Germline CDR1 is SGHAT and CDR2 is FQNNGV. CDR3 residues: CASSLYLANTGELFF. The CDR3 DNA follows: TGTGCCAGCAGCTTATACCTAGCGAACACCGGGGAGCTGTTTTTT.

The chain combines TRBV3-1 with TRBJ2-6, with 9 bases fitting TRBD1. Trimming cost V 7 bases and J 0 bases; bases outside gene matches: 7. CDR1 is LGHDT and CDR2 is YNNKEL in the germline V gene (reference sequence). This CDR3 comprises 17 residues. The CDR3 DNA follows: TGTGCCAGCACCCCAACGACAGGGGGCTCTGGGGCCAACGTCCTGACTTTC. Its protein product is CASTPTTGGSGANVLTF.

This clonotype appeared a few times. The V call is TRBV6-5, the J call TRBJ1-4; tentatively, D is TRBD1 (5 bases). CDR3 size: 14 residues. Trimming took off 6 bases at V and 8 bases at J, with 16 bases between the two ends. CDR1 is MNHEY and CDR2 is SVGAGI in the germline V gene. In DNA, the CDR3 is TGTGCCAGCAGCGGGACGCGGGGGGGAGAAAAACTGTTTTTT. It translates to CASSGTRGGEKLFF.

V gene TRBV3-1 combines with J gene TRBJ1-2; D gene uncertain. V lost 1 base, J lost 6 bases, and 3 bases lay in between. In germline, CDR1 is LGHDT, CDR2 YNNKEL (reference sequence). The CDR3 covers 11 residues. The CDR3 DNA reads TGTGCCAGCAGCCAAGGGGATGGCTACACCTTC. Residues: CASSQGDGYTF. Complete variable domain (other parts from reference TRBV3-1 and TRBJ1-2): DTAVSQTPKYLVTQMGNDKSIKCEQNLGHDTMYWYKQDSKKFLKIMFSYNNKELIINETVPNRFSPKSPDKAHLNLHINSLELGDSAVYFCASSQGDGYTFGSGTRLTVV.

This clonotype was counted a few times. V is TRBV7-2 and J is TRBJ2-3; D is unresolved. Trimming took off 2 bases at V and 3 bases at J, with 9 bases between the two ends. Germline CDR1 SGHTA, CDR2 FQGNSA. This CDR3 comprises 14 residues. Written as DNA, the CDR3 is TGTGCCAGCAGCTTAAAGAGGCCTACAGATACGCAGTATTTT. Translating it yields CASSLKRPTDTQYF.

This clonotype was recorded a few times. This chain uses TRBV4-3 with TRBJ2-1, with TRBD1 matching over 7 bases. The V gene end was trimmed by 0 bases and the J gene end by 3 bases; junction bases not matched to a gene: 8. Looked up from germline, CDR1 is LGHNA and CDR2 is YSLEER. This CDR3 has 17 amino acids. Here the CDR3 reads CASSQDATGVNYNEQFF. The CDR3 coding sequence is TGCGCCAGCAGCCAAGATGCCACAGGGGTTAACTACAATGAGCAGTTCTTC.

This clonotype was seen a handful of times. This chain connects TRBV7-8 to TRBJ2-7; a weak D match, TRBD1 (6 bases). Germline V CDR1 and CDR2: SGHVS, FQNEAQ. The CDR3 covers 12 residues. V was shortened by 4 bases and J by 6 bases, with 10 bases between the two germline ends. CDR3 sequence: CASSYRTAEQYF. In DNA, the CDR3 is TGTGCCAGCAGCTACCGGACAGCCGAGCAGTACTTC.

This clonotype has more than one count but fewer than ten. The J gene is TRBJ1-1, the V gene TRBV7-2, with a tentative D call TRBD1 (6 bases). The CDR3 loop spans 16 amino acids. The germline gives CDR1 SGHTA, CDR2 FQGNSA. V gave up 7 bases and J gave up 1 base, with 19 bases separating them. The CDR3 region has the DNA TGTGCCAGCACCCGGACAGTAGAAGGCGGGAACACTGAAGCTTTCTTT. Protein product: CASTRTVEGGNTEAFF. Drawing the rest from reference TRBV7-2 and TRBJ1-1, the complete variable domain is GAGVSQSPSNKVTEKGKDVELRCDPISGHTALYWYRQSLGQGLEFLIYFQGNSAPDKSGLPSDRFSAERTGGSVSTLTIQRTQQEDSAVYLCASTRTVEGGNTEAFFGQGTRLTVV.

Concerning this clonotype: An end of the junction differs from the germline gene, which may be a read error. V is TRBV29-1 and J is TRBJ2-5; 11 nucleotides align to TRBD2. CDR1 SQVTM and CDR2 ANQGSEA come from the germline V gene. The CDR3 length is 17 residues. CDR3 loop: CSAEIAGGPQNQETQYF. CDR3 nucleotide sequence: TGCAGCGCTGAAATAGCGGGAGGGCCTCAGAACCAAGAGACCCAGTACTTC. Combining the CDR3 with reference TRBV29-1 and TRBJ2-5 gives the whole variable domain SAVISQKPSRDICQRGTSLTIQCQVDSQVTMMFWYRQQPGQSLTLIATANQGSEATYESGFVIDKFPISRPNLTFSTLTVSNMSPEDSSIYLCSAEIAGGPQNQETQYFGPGTRLLVL.

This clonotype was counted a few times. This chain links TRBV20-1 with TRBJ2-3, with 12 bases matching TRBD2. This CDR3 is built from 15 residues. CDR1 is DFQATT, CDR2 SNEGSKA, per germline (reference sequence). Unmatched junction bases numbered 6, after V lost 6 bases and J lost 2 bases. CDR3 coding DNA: TGCAGTGCCCCCCGGACTAGCGGGATCACAGATACGCAGTATTTT. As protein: CSAPRTSGITDTQYF.

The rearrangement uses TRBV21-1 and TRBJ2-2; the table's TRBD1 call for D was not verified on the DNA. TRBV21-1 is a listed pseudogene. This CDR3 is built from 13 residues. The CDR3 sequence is CASSPAGPGELFF. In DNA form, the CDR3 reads TGTGCCAGCAGCCCGGCGGGGCCCGGGGAGCTGTTTTTT.

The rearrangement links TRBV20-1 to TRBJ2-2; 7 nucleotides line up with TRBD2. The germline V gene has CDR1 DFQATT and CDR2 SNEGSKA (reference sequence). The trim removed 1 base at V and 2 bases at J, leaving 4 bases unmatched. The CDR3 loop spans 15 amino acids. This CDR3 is CSARAAGLNTGELFF. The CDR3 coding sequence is TGCAGTGCTAGAGCCGCGGGACTAAACACCGGGGAGCTGTTTTTT.